Given below is one T cell receptor beta chain in context. Its antigen is undetermined. Time point indicated: week 23, last vaccination. A 20-mer mutant IDH1 peptide at 300 ug was injected subcutaneously with topical imiquimod. Generated by immunoSEQ multiplex PCR, the TCRdb table keeps only in-frame clones and is missing some. The repertoire holds about 28,000 clones, with roughly 80% as singletons. This sample is part of a study of a mutant IDH1 vaccine in newly diagnosed glioma. General study points: Among top peripheral T cell clonotypes, changes seemed unrelated to pseudoprogression.

Germline loops: CDR1 SGHRS, CDR2 YFSETQ. There are 16 residues in the CDR3. With V trimmed by 0 bases and J by 5 bases, 5 bases remained unmatched. The chain couples TRBV5-1 to TRBJ2-5; TRBD2 aligns across 12 bases. The starting material was PBMCs, obtained from a glioma patient whose treatment included an IDH1 peptide vaccine. This receptor was identified in a woman aged 30 to 39 with glioma. Here the CDR3 DNA reads TGCGCCAGCAGCTTGGCCCCTAGCGGGGGGGCCGAGACCCAGTACTTC. This sequence encodes CASSLAPSGGAETQYF.